A single TCR beta chain is shown here with its context. Its antigen is still unknown. This could be a read error, since a much larger clone is one nucleotide away. A J-beta primer mix and a sample-barcoded 5' primer were used in a second PCR of about 7 to 12 cycles. The template-switch adaptor was a 5' adaptor with 12 random nucleotides. It tagged each cDNA molecule. In TCRdb, the 5' RACE reads were re-called with MiXCR into one record per CDR3 protein. The sample holds about 1,600,000 distinct CDR3 sequences, 42% seen once. Germline CDR1 reads ENHRY; CDR2 reads SYGVKD. CDR3 length: 13 residues. Trimming shortened V by 11 bases and J by 7 bases, and 21 bases separated the two germline ends. The sample belongs to a study of blood T cells in healthy people across ages. The study's findings and limits: Unsorted PBMCs ruled out conclusive naive versus antigen-experienced comparison.

Material for sequencing was blood. This sequence originates from a woman under 30 in good health. The V and J genes are TRBV10-3 and TRBJ2-7; the D call may be TRBD1 or TRBD2 (5 bases each). CDR3 sequence reads: CAVRDPRGNEQYF. Here the CDR3 DNA reads TGTGCCGTCCGGGACCCAAGGGGTAATGAGCAGTACTTC.